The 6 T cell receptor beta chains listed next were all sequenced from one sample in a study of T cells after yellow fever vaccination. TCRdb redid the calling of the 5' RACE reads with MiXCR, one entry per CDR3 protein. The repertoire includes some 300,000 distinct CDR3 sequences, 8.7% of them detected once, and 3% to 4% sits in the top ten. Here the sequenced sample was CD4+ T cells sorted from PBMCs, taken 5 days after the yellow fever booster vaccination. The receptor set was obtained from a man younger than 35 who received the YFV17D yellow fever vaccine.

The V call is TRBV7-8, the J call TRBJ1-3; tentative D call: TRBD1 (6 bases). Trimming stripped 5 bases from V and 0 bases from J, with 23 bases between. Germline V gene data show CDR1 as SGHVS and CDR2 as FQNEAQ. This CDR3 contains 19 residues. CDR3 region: CASSTSGHRTAYSGNTIYF. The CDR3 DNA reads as TGTGCCAGCAGCACCTCGGGACACAGGACAGCATACTCTGGAAACACCATATATTTT. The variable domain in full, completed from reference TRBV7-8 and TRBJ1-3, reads GAGVSQSPRYKVAKRGQDVALRCDPISGHVSLFWYQQALGQGPEFLTYFQNEAQLDKSGLPSDRFFAERPEGSVSTLKIQRTQQEDSAVYLCASSTSGHRTAYSGNTIYFGEGSWLTVV.

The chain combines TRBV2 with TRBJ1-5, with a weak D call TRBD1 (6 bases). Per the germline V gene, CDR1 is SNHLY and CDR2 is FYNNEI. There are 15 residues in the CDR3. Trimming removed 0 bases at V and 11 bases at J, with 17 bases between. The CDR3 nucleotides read TGTGCCAGCAGTGAAGCGGGGGGCAGAAACTCGGCCCAGCATTTT. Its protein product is CASSEAGGRNSAQHF. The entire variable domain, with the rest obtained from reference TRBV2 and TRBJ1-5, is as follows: EPEVTQTPSHQVTQMGQEVILRCVPISNHLYFYWYRQILGQKVEFLVSFYNNEISEKSEIFDDQFSVERPDGSNFTLKIRSTKLEDSAMYFCASSEAGGRNSAQHFGDGTRLSIL.

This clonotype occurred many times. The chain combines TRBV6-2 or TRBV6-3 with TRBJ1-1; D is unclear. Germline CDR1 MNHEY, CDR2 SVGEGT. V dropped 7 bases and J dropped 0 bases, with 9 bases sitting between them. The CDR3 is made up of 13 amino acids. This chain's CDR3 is CASTRPVNTEAFF. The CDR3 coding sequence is TGTGCCAGCACGCGCCCGGTGAACACTGAAGCTTTCTTT.

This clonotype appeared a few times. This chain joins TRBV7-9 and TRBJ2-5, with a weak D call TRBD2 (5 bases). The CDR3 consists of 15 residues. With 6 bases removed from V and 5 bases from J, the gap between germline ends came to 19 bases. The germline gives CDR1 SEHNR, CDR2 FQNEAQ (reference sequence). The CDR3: CASRAAYRGSETQYF. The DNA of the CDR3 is TGTGCCAGCAGGGCCGCTTACCGGGGTAGCGAGACCCAGTACTTC.

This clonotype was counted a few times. The CDR3 DNA sequence: TGTGCCAGCAGCTGTGGGAGGGACGAGTGTGAGCAGTTCTTC. Protein sequence: CASSCGRDECEQFF. This chain joins TRBV7-3 and TRBJ2-1, with 7 bases lining up with TRBD2. V trimming: 4 bases; J trimming: 9 bases; junction bases outside the gene matches: 9. The CDR3 covers 14 residues. Germline-derived CDR1 and CDR2 are SGHTA and FQGTGA.

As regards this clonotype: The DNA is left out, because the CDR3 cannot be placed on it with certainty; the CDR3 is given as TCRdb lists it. CDR3 sequence: CASSQETWGQGSF. V usage is TRBV4-3 and J usage is TRBJ2-7; TRBD1 is the table's D call, not checked against the DNA. The CDR3 spans 13 amino acids, including both terminal residues. Looked up from germline, CDR1 is LGHNA and CDR2 is YSLEER.